The 9 T cell receptor beta chains presented below share a single source sample, sequenced in a study of blood T cells in healthy people across ages. Using a J-beta primer mix together with a sample-barcoded 5' primer, a second PCR was run for roughly 7 to 12 cycles. TCRdb reprocessed the 5' RACE reads via MiXCR and lists one record per CDR3 protein. The sample has around 870,000 distinct CDR3 sequences; more than 25% are singletons. Sequences were obtained from blood. These receptors were collected from an elderly woman in good health.

Regarding this clonotype: With a much larger clone just one base away, this may be a read error. The chain employs TRBV6-2 or TRBV6-3 and TRBJ2-1; 8 bases line up with TRBD2. Trimming at V came to 11 bases and at J to 8 bases, leaving 5 bases not matched to a gene. This CDR3 contains 11 residues. CDR1 and CDR2 (germline): MNHEY, SVGEGT. The CDR3 loop reads CACGLAYEQFF. DNA of the CDR3: TGTGCCTGCGGACTAGCTTATGAGCAGTTCTTC.

Ten or more counts support this clonotype. The chain uses TRBV20-1 and TRBJ2-5; the D gene is possibly TRBD1 (5 bases). Trimming left V 0 bases short and J 4 bases short, with 15 bases between. CDR1 and CDR2 from the germline V gene are DFQATT and SNEGSKA (reference sequence). CDR3 length: 15 amino acids. For the CDR3, the DNA is TGCAGTGCTAGAGAGGCCGGGCTGGGGCTAGAGACCCAGTACTTC. Translation: CSAREAGLGLETQYF.

In this sample, this clonotype turned up once. A much larger clone is a single base away; this may be a read error. V gene TRBV24-1 combines with J gene TRBJ2-3; D might be TRBD1 or TRBD2, each matching 5 bases. Trimming removed 3 bases from V and 8 bases from J, with 20 bases in between. The CDR3 sequence is 16 residues long. From germline, CDR1 is KGHDR and CDR2 SFDVKD. CDR3 protein: CATSDPGRLKAGTQYF. The CDR3 DNA follows: TGTGCCACCAGTGATCCGGGGCGACTAAAGGCAGGTACGCAGTATTTT.

In this sample, this clonotype turned up many times. The rearrangement uses TRBV24-1 and TRBJ2-2; unclear D gene. The CDR3 contains 16 residues. The V and J ends lost 3 bases and 6 bases respectively, with 16 bases between them. Germline V lookup: CDR1 KGHDR, CDR2 SFDVKD. The CDR3 DNA sequence: TGTGCCACCAGTGATACAAAGGGTTGGGGTTCCGGGGAGCTGTTTTTT. Encoded protein: CATSDTKGWGSGELFF.

The table lists this clonotype with many counts. This chain connects TRBV5-1 to TRBJ2-3; perhaps TRBD2 as D (7 bases). This CDR3 comprises 16 residues. The germline V and J ends were trimmed by 4 bases and 4 bases, with 19 bases remaining between them. Per the germline V gene, CDR1 is SGHRS and CDR2 is YFSETQ. The CDR3 region has the DNA TGCGCCAGCAGCGGGGGCACTCCGGCGGGAGCAGATACGCAGTATTTT. It translates to CASSGGTPAGADTQYF.

For this clonotype: This may be a read error, as it is one base from a much larger clone. The rearrangement links TRBV7-8 to TRBJ2-1; D assignment may be TRBD1 or TRBD2 (5 bases each). The CDR3 runs to 15 residues. Germline CDR1 reads SGHVS; CDR2 reads FQNEAQ. CDR3 bases: TGTGCCGGCAGCATCCGGGACCAGCCCTGCGGTGAGCAGTTCTTC. Amino acids: CAGSIRDQPCGEQFF.

This clonotype appeared many times. The rearrangement joins TRBV6-1 to TRBJ2-1; 8 bases are a match to TRBD2. After removal of 8 bases from V and 4 bases from J, the junction contained 22 bases not matched to a gene. Germline values: CDR1 MNHNS, CDR2 SASEGT. CDR3 length: 19 amino acids. CDR3 in amino acids: CASQPLAPASGGEYNEQFF. The DNA of the CDR3 is TGTGCCAGCCAACCCCTCGCCCCAGCGAGCGGGGGTGAATACAATGAGCAGTTCTTC.

This clonotype was picked up many times. The V gene is TRBV20-1, the J gene TRBJ2-6; TRBD2 is a possible D gene (6 bases). Trimming took off 6 bases at V and 1 base at J, with 10 bases between the two ends. The CDR3 is made up of 14 amino acids. CDR1 DFQATT and CDR2 SNEGSKA come from the germline V gene (reference sequence). The CDR3 region has the DNA TGCAGTGCCACCGGGAGATCTGGGGCCAACGTCCTGACTTTC. This encodes CSATGRSGANVLTF.

As for this clonotype: A clone one base away is much larger, so this may be a read error. This rearrangement joins TRBV2 to TRBJ2-5; 11 bases agree with TRBD2. Trimming cost V 7 bases and J 11 bases; bases outside gene matches: 15. Germline V gene data show CDR1 as SNHLY and CDR2 as FYNNEI. There are 15 residues in the CDR3. The DNA for the CDR3 is TGTGCCAGCACCTCAACTAGCGGGGGAACAAATGAGCAGTACTTC. Protein product: CASTSTSGGTNEQYF.